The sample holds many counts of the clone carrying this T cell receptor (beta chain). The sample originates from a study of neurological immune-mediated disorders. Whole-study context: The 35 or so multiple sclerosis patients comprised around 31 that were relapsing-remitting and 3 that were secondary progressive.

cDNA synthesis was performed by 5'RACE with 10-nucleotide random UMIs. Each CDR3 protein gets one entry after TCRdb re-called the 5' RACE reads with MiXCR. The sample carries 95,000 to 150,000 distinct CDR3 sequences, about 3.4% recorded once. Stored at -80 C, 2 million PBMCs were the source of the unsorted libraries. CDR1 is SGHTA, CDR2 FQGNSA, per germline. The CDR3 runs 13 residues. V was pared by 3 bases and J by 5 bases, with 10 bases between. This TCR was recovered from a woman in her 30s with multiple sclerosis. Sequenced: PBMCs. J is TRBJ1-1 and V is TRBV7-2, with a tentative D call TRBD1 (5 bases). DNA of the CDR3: TGTGCCAGCAGCTTCGCAGGGAGAACTGAAGCTTTCTTT. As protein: CASSFAGRTEAFF.